This T cell receptor beta chain is drawn from a study of T cell clonality in common variable immunodeficiency. The CDR3 length is 10 residues. From germline, CDR1 is SGHTA and CDR2 FQGNSA. Points from the study as a whole: CVID subjects showed higher TCRbeta clonality than healthy controls. Fewer deletions and N-nucleotide insertions were reportedly seen in common variable immunodeficiency TCR beta sequences.

CVID and control samples used equivalent genomic DNA input. Profiled with immunoSEQ multiplex PCR; TCRdb holds only in-frame clones, not every one. The profile covers approximately 51,000 clones, none occurring a single time. This clone was found many times. Its antigen is undetermined. The read falls 3 residues short of the CDR3 end, and the missing part is taken from the germline J gene. The chain uses TRBV7-2 and TRBJ1-1; D may be TRBD1 (6 bases). The sequence came from a person aged 18 to 75 in good health. The sequencing input was peripheral blood mononuclear cells. CDR3 sequence: CASSLRGAFF. The sequenced part of the CDR3 DNA is TGTGCCAGCAGCTTAAGGGGG.